One and the same sample provided the 12 T cell receptor beta chains below, sequenced in a study of cytomegalovirus exposure and HLA in healthy donors. PCR amplification relied on 60 Vbeta primers (plus 13 Jbeta primers). Generated by immunoSEQ multiplex PCR, the TCRdb table keeps only in-frame clones and is missing some. Among some 62,000 clones listed, around 87% were seen once. The sequenced sample was PBMCs. The receptors stem from a man aged 18 to 30 in good health and CMV-seronegative.

The rearrangement uses TRBV9 and TRBJ1-2, with TRBD1 matching over 7 bases. The junction had 13 bases not matched to a gene; V was cut back by 6 bases and J by 5 bases. The length of the CDR3 is 15 residues. CDR1 and CDR2 from the germline V gene are SGDLS and YYNGEE. The CDR3 DNA is TGTGCCAGCACCCCAAGTGGGGACAGTGCTTATGGCTACACCTTC. This encodes CASTPSGDSAYGYTF.

The chain carries TRBV20-1 and TRBJ1-1; no clear D. The germline V and J ends were trimmed by 5 bases and 3 bases, with 7 bases remaining between them. The length of the CDR3 is 11 residues. In germline, CDR1 is DFQATT, CDR2 SNEGSKA (reference sequence). The CDR3: CSAPRDTEAFF. The CDR3 DNA reads TGCAGTGCTCCGAGGGACACTGAAGCTTTCTTT.

This chain joins TRBV14 and TRBJ1-1; possibly TRBD1 for D (5 bases). Germline V gives CDR1 SGHDN, CDR2 FVKESK. This CDR3 spans 14 amino acids. The V end lost 2 bases, the J end lost 2 bases, and 9 bases lay between the germline ends. The CDR3 here is CASSQIWGNTEAFF. The CDR3 DNA follows: TGTGCCAGCAGCCAAATCTGGGGCAACACTGAAGCTTTCTTT.

CDR3 DNA sequence: TGTGCCAGCAGCTACTGGACTAGCGGCCTCAGCTCCTACAATGAGCAGTTCTTC. Amino acids: CASSYWTSGLSSYNEQFF. The rearrangement links TRBV5-4 to TRBJ2-1, with TRBD2 identical over 10 bases. CDR3 length equals 18 residues. Germline V gives CDR1 SGHNT, CDR2 YYREEE (reference sequence). V trimming: 3 bases; J trimming: 0 bases; junction bases outside the gene matches: 9. Full variable domain (outside the CDR3, taken from reference TRBV5-4 and TRBJ2-1): ETGVTQSPTHLIKTRGQQVTLRCSSQSGHNTVSWYQQALGQGPQFIFQYYREEENGRGNFPPRFSGLQFPNYSSELNVNALELDDSALYLCASSYWTSGLSSYNEQFFGPGTRLTVL.

The rearrangement links TRBV6-1 to TRBJ1-3; tentative D call: TRBD1 (6 bases). Per germline, CDR1 MNHNS and CDR2 SASEGT. The CDR3 sequence is 15 residues long. Trimming removed 5 bases at V and 0 bases at J, with 11 bases between. CDR3 sequence reads: CASSLTGPSGNTIYF. In DNA form, the CDR3 reads TGTGCCAGCAGTTTGACAGGCCCCTCTGGAAACACCATATATTTT.

This clone was counted a single time. The chain recombines TRBV9 with TRBJ1-1; D remains ambiguous. Germline CDR1 is SGDLS and CDR2 is YYNGEE. Trimming shortened V by 0 bases and J by 6 bases, and 9 bases separated the two germline ends. This CDR3 is 13 amino acids long. The DNA for the CDR3 is TGTGCCAGCAGCGTAGGTCTATCGGCTGAAGCTTTCTTT. Translation: CASSVGLSAEAFF.

The gene calls are TRBV5-1 and TRBJ1-1; tentative D call: TRBD1 (5 bases). In germline, CDR1 is SGHRS, CDR2 YFSETQ. V lost 0 bases and J 5 bases, leaving 8 bases between the germline ends. CDR3 size: 13 residues. CDR3 sequence: CASSLAGRTEAFF. CDR3 coding DNA: TGCGCCAGCAGCTTGGCAGGGAGGACTGAAGCTTTCTTT.

The chain combines TRBV7-2 with TRBJ1-5; D possibly corresponds to TRBD1 (6 bases). The CDR3 sequence is 15 residues long. Germline V gene data show CDR1 as SGHTA and CDR2 as FQGNSA. Trimming pared 3 bases from V and 2 bases from J, leaving 11 bases between. The CDR3 DNA reads TGTGCCAGCAGCTTTCAGGGGCTCGGCAATCAGCCCCAGCATTTT. Its translation is CASSFQGLGNQPQHF.

The V call is TRBV29-1, the J call TRBJ2-3; D call uncertain. Germline CDR1 SQVTM, CDR2 ANQGSEA. The V and J ends lost 2 bases and 3 bases respectively, with 9 bases between them. The CDR3 has 13 residues. CDR3 sequence: CSVEQAYTDTQYF. CDR3 coding DNA: TGCAGCGTTGAACAGGCCTATACAGATACGCAGTATTTT.

This chain links TRBV6-1 with TRBJ2-1, with 7 bases lining up with TRBD1. CDR1 MNHNS and CDR2 SASEGT come from the germline V gene. CDR3 size: 13 residues. Unmatched junction bases numbered 5, after V lost 6 bases and J lost 6 bases. The CDR3 nucleotides are TGTGCCAGCAGCGAGGGGGCCCTCAATGAGCAGTTCTTC. The encoded protein is CASSEGALNEQFF.

The chain carries TRBV29-1 and TRBJ1-4, with TRBD1 as a possible D gene (6 bases). The germline gives CDR1 SQVTM, CDR2 ANQGSEA. CDR3 length: 16 amino acids. Trimming stripped 2 bases from V and 1 base from J, with 14 bases between. DNA for the CDR3: TGCAGCGTTGAAACCTCTCGCAGGGGAACTAATGAAAAACTGTTTTTT. Protein: CSVETSRRGTNEKLFF. The full variable domain, with the rest looked up from reference TRBV29-1 and TRBJ1-4, is SAVISQKPSRDICQRGTSLTIQCQVDSQVTMMFWYRQQPGQSLTLIATANQGSEATYESGFVIDKFPISRPNLTFSTLTVSNMSPEDSSIYLCSVETSRRGTNEKLFFGSGTQLSVL.

The genes are TRBV28 and TRBJ2-1; 8 bases agree with TRBD1. V trimming: 3 bases; J trimming: 9 bases; junction bases outside the gene matches: 4. The CDR3 has 13 residues. Germline V gene lookup returns CDR1 MDHEN and CDR2 SYDVKM. CDR3 DNA sequence: TGTGCCAGCAGTTTGGCAGGGGGCTTTGAGCAGTTCTTC. Protein product: CASSLAGGFEQFF.